These 3 T cell receptor beta chains share one sample of origin, sequenced in a study of beta chain features in type 1 diabetes. Reverse transcribing all isolated RNA meant expressed TCRB transcripts were sequenced. Produced via immunoSEQ multiplex PCR; TCRdb's table is partial and in-frame only. This sample yields about 900,000 clones, of which roughly 15% are seen a single time; 0.023% belongs to the top ten. The sample taken for sequencing was naive CD4+ T cells from blood. The receptors were gathered from a woman between 18 and 29 years old in good health.

This clone was detected only a few times. The rearrangement joins TRBV19 to TRBJ2-3; D is possibly TRBD2 (6 bases). Germline CDR1 LNHDA, CDR2 SQIVND (reference sequence). The CDR3 has 15 amino acids. V lost 1 base and J lost 2, with 10 bases in between. In DNA form, the CDR3 reads TGTGCCAGTAGTATAGCCGGGAGTTACACAGATACGCAGTATTTT. This codes for CASSIAGSYTDTQYF.

The gene calls are TRBV6-4 and TRBJ2-5; TRBD2 matches at 8 bases. Trimming removed 11 bases from V and 1 base from J; junction bases left unmatched: 9. Germline CDR1 MRHNA, CDR2 SNTAGT. The CDR3 loop spans 14 amino acids. In DNA form, the CDR3 reads TGTGCCGGAAGACTAGCGACCAGCCAAGAGACCCAGTACTTC. Translated, it gives CAGRLATSQETQYF.

On this clone: A junction boundary mismatches the germline segment, possibly from a read error. The chain recombines TRBV7-7 with TRBJ2-6, with D perhaps TRBD1 or TRBD2 (7 bases each). Germline values: CDR1 SSHAT, CDR2 FNYEAQ (reference sequence). The length of the CDR3 is 21 residues. CDR3 protein: CASRGGAGRQGLGSGANVLTF. The CDR3 DNA reads as TGTGCTAGCAGGGGGGGAGCCGGAAGACAGGGTCTGGGCTCTGGGGCCAACGTCCTGACTTTC.